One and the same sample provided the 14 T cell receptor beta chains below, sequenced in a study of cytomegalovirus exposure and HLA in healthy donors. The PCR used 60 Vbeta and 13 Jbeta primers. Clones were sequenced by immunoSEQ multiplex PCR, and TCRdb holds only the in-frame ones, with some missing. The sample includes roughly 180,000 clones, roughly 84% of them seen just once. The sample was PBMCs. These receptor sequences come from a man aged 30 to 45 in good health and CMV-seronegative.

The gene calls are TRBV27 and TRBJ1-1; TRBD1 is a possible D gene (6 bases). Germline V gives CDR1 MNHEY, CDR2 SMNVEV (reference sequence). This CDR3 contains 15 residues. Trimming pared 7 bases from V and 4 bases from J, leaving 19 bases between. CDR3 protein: CASTPGGPVTTEAFF. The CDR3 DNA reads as TGTGCCAGCACCCCCGGGGGGCCCGTTACCACTGAAGCTTTCTTT.

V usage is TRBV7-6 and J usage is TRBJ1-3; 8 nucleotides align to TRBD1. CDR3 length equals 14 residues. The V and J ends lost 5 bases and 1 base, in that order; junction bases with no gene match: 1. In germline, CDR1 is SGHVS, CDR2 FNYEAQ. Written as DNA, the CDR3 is TGTGCCAGCAGCCGACAGGGGTCTGGAAACACCATATATTTT. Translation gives CASSRQGSGNTIYF.

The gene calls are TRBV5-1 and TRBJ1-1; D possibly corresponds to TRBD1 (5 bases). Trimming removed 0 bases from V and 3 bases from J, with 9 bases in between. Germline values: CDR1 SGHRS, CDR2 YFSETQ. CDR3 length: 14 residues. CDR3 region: CASSLGGGDTEAFF. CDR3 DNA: TGCGCCAGCAGCTTGGGGGGAGGGGACACTGAAGCTTTCTTT. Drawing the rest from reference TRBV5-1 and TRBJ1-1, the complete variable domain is KAGVTQTPRYLIKTRGQQVTLSCSPISGHRSVSWYQQTPGQGLQFLFEYFSETQRNKGNFPGRFSGRQFSNSRSEMNVSTLELGDSALYLCASSLGGGDTEAFFGQGTRLTVV.

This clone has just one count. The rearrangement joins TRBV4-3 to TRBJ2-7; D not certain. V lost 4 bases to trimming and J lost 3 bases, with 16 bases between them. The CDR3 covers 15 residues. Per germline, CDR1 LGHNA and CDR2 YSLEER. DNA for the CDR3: TGCGCCAGCAGCCGAGAATTGACTCCGAACTACGAGCAGTACTTC. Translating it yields CASSRELTPNYEQYF.

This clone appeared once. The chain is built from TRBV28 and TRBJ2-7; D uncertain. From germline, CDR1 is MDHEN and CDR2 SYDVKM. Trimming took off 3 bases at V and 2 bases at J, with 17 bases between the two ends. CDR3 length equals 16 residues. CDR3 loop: CASSFPRWRSTYEQYF. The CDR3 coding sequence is TGTGCCAGCAGTTTCCCCCGGTGGCGGAGCACCTACGAGCAGTACTTC.

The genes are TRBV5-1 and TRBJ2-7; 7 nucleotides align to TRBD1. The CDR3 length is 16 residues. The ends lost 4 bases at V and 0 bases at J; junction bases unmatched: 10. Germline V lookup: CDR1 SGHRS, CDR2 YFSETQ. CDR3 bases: TGCGCCAGCAGCCCCGAGGGGGCGCTTAGCTCCTACGAGCAGTACTTC. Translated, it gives CASSPEGALSSYEQYF.

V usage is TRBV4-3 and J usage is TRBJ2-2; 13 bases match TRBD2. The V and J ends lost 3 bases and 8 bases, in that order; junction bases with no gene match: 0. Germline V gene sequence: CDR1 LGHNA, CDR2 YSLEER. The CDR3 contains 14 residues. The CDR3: CASSQGLAGGELFF. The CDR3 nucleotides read TGCGCCAGCAGCCAGGGACTAGCGGGAGGGGAGCTGTTTTTT.

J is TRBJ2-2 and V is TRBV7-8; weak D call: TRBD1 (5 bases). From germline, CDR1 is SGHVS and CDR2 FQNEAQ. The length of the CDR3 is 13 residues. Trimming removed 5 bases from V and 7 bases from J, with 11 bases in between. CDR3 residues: CASSENRNGELFF. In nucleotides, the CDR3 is TGTGCCAGCAGCGAAAACAGGAACGGGGAGCTGTTTTTT.

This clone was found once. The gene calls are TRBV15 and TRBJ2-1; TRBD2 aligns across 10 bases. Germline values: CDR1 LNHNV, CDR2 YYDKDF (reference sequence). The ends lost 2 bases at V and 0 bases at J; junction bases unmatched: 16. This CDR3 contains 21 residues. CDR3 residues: CATSRYFTSGNERSSYNEQFF. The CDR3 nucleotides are TGTGCCACCAGCAGATATTTTACTAGCGGGAACGAAAGGAGCTCCTACAATGAGCAGTTCTTC.

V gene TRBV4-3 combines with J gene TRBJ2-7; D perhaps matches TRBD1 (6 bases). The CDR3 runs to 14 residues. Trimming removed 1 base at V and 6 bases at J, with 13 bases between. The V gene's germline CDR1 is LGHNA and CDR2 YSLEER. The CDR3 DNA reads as TGCGCCAGCAGCCAAGGTTTACGAGGGGGCGAGCAGTACTTC. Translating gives CASSQGLRGGEQYF.

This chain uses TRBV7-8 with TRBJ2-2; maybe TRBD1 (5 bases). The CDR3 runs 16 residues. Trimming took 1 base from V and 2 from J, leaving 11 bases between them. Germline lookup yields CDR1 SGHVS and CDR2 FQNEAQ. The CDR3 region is CASSLGRRGNTGELFF. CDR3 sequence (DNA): TGTGCCAGCAGCTTAGGGCGTAGGGGAAACACCGGGGAGCTGTTTTTT.

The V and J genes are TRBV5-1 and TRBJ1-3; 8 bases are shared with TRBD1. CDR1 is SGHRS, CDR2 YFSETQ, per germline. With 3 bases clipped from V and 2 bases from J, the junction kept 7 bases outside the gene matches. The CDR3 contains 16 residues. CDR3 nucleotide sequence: TGCGCCAGCAGCTGGGCAGGGGGCAAAACTGGAAACACCATATATTTT. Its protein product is CASSWAGGKTGNTIYF.

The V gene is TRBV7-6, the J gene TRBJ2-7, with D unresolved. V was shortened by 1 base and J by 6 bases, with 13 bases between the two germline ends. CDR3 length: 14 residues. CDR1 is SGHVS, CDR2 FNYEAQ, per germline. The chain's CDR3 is CASSLGFPLGEQYF. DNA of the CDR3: TGTGCCAGCAGCTTAGGGTTCCCCCTCGGCGAGCAGTACTTC.

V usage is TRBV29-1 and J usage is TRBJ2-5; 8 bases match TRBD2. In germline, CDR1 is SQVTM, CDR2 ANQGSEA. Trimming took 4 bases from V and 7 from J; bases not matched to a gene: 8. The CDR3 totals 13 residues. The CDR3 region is CSVVTSGTATQYF. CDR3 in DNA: TGCAGCGTTGTTACTAGCGGCACTGCGACCCAGTACTTC. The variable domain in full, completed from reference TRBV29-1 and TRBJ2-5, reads SAVISQKPSRDICQRGTSLTIQCQVDSQVTMMFWYRQQPGQSLTLIATANQGSEATYESGFVIDKFPISRPNLTFSTLTVSNMSPEDSSIYLCSVVTSGTATQYFGPGTRLLVL.